The next 5 T cell receptor beta chains were all read from a single sample in a study of cytomegalovirus exposure and HLA in healthy donors. Researchers ran the PCR with 60 Vbeta and 13 Jbeta primers. This table comes from immunoSEQ multiplex PCR, and its TCRdb copy is limited to in-frame clones, with some not included. Of 150,000 or so clones in the sample, 65% to 80% are singletons; the top ten hold roughly 4%. The sequencing sample was made of PBMCs. The receptors derive from a woman aged 40 to 50 in good health and CMV-seronegative.

The chain combines TRBV5-1 with TRBJ2-1; 12 positions agree with TRBD2. V lost 2 bases, J lost 6 bases, and 6 bases stayed unmatched. Germline V gene data show CDR1 as SGHRS and CDR2 as YFSETQ. CDR3 size: 16 residues. The CDR3 nucleotides are TGCGCCAGCAGCTTCCTAGCGGGAGGGCCGGGCAATGAGCAGTTCTTC. It yields the protein CASSFLAGGPGNEQFF.

The chain combines TRBV7-9 with TRBJ1-2; 11 bases match TRBD1. The CDR3 length is 15 residues. Germline CDR1 is SEHNR and CDR2 is FQNEAQ (reference sequence). V gave up 5 bases and J gave up 3 bases; unmatched junction bases: 5. CDR3 loop: CASSGQGATHYGYTF. In nucleotides, the CDR3 is TGTGCCAGCAGCGGACAGGGGGCGACCCACTATGGCTACACCTTC.

This sequence joins TRBV5-1 and TRBJ1-4; D remains ambiguous. Looked up from germline, CDR1 is SGHRS and CDR2 is YFSETQ. Trimming removed 3 bases from V and 0 bases from J, with 6 bases in between. There are 14 residues in the CDR3. In nucleotides, the CDR3 is TGCGCCAGCAGCTCCGAGGCAACTAATGAAAAACTGTTTTTT. Amino acid sequence: CASSSEATNEKLFF.

This clone came up once. The chain is built from TRBV27 and TRBJ2-4; 9 nucleotides match TRBD2. This CDR3 contains 13 residues. The ends lost 6 bases at V and 3 bases at J; junction bases unmatched: 0. Germline V gives CDR1 MNHEY, CDR2 SMNVEV (reference sequence). The DNA for the CDR3 is TGTGCCAGCAGGCGGGGGGGCAAAAACATTCAGTACTTC. Translation gives CASRRGGKNIQYF.

This rearrangement joins TRBV5-1 to TRBJ1-1; 7 bases are shared with TRBD1. The CDR3 runs 15 residues. Looked up from germline, CDR1 is SGHRS and CDR2 is YFSETQ. Trimming removed 4 bases from V and 1 base from J; junction bases left unmatched: 7. The CDR3 sequence: CASSPPGTENTEAFF. The CDR3 nucleotides are TGCGCCAGCAGCCCTCCCGGGACAGAGAACACTGAAGCTTTCTTT.